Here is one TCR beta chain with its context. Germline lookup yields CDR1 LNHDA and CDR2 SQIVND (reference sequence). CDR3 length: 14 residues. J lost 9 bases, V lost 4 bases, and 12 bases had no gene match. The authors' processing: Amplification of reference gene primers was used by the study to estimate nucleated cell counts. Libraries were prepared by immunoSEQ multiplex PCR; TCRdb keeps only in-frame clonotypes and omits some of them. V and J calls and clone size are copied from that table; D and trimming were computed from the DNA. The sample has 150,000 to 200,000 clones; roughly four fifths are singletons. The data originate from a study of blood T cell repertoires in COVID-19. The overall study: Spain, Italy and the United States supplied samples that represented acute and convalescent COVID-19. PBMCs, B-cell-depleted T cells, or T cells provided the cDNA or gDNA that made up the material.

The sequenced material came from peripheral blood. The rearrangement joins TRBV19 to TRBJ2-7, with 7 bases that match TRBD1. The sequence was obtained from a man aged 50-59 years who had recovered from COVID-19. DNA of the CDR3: TGTGCCAGTAGTACCCGGGACAGCGTTTCTGGGCAGTACTTC. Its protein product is CASSTRDSVSGQYF. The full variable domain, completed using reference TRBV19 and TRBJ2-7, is DGGITQSPKYLFRKEGQNVTLSCEQNLNHDAMYWYRQDPGQGLRLIYYSQIVNDFQKGDIAEGYSVSREKKESFPLTVTSAQKNPTAFYLCASSTRDSVSGQYFGPGTRLTVT.